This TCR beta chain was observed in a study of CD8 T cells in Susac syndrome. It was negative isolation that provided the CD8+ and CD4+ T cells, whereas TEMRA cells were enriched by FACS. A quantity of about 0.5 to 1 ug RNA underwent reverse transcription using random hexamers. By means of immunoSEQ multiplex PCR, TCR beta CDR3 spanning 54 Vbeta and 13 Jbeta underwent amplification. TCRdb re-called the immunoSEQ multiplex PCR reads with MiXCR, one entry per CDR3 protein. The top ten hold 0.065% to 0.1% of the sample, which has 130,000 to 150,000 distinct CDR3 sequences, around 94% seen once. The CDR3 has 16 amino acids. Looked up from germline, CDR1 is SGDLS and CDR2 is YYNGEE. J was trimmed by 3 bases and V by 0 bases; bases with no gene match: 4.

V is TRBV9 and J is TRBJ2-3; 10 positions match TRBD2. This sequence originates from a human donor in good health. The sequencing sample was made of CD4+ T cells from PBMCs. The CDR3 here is CASSVVRAGGTDTQYF. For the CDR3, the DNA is TGTGCCAGCAGCGTAGTCCGAGCGGGGGGGACAGATACGCAGTATTTT.